The clone carrying this T cell receptor (beta chain) has a handful of counts. The sample belongs to a study of CD8 T cells in ankylosing spondylitis. MiXCR, run by TCRdb on the 5' RACE reads, gives a single entry per CDR3 protein. The sample gives about 140,000 distinct CDR3 sequences, roughly 8.4% of which show up once; 7.3% is in the top ten. The germline V gene encodes CDR1 MDHEN and CDR2 SYDVKM. The length of the CDR3 is 13 residues. V lost 5 bases to trimming and J lost 6 bases, with 13 bases between them. Specimen: synovial fluid, either unsorted or a sorted T cell fraction (not recorded which). The chain uses TRBV28 and TRBJ1-2; weak D call: TRBD1 (6 bases). The sequence was obtained from a male donor with ankylosing spondylitis. DNA for the CDR3: TGTGCCAGCAGTGCTGACAGGTTGGATGGCTACACCTTC. Protein: CASSADRLDGYTF.